This T cell receptor beta chain was recovered during a study of T-cell reconstitution after alpha-beta-depleted transplantation in children. Notes on the study in general: Where alpha-beta T cells came from about two months after transplant was reportedly several hundred expanded graft clones. For some patients, TCRbeta diversity was high at day 60 because of recipient T cells and thymic progenitors that survived. T-cell counts and diversity at one year following transplant were attributed mainly to newly produced T cells.

V lost 2 bases, J lost 5 bases, and 9 bases lay in between. The CDR3 runs 13 residues. Per the germline V gene, CDR1 is MNHEY and CDR2 is SMNVEV (reference sequence). This clonotype occurred many times. No antigen is known for it. The authors prepared the TCRbeta library with unique molecular identifiers. TCRdb re-analysed the PCR reads in MiXCR, keeping a single row per CDR3 protein. In the table there are about 200,000 distinct CDR3 sequences, roughly 6.3% of which are singletons. This sequence originates from a girl younger than two with combined immunodeficiency, due to receive a stem cell transplant. The chain employs TRBV27 and TRBJ1-1; maybe TRBD1 (5 bases). The source material was PBMCs, sampled before TCRalphabeta/CD19-depleted stem cell transplant. CDR3 sequence reads: CASSLIGGTEAFF. For the CDR3, the DNA is TGTGCCAGCAGTTTAATCGGGGGAACTGAAGCTTTCTTT.